What follows are 27 T cell receptor beta chains derived from one specimen sequenced in a study of glioma-infiltrating T cells. Using RNA template, CDR3s of TCR alpha and beta were amplified with iRepertoire arm-PCR. A single record per CDR3 protein comes from TCRdb applying MiXCR to the multiplex PCR reads. The sample yields approximately 40,000 distinct CDR3 sequences, about a fifth seen once. Sequenced: glioma tissue, nonneoplastic brain tissue, or PBMCs (not recorded which). The receptors here all came from a human donor with low-grade glioma or glioblastoma, undergoing nonglioma brain surgery, or in good health (not recorded which).

In this sample, this clonotype turned up many times. The V call is TRBV7-3, the J call TRBJ2-2; D is unresolved. V was cut by 5 bases and J by 4 bases, with 8 bases left in between. The CDR3 is 13 residues long. The V gene's germline CDR1 is SGHTA and CDR2 FQGTGA. The CDR3 loop reads CASSQTVTGELFF. CDR3 DNA sequence: TGTGCCAGCAGCCAAACAGTCACCGGGGAGCTGTTTTTT.

This clonotype has ten or more counts. The V and J genes are TRBV28 and TRBJ1-2; D is possibly TRBD1 (5 bases). Trimming left V 5 bases short and J 6 bases short, with 13 bases between. This CDR3 is built from 13 residues. From germline, CDR1 is MDHEN and CDR2 SYDVKM. The CDR3 spells CASSTQSGDGYTF. CDR3 in DNA: TGTGCCAGCAGTACCCAATCGGGGGATGGCTACACCTTC.

As for this clonotype: A clone one base away is much larger, so this may be a read error. The V and J genes are TRBV12-3 or TRBV12-4 and TRBJ2-3; TRBD1 agrees at 7 bases. The CDR3 is 12 amino acids. Here the CDR3 reads CASNSGTDMQYF. As DNA, the CDR3 is TGTGCCAGCAACTCGGGGACAGATATGCAGTATTTT.

This chain links TRBV5-1 with TRBJ2-7; TRBD1 or TRBD2 may be the D gene (5 bases each). Trimming removed 1 base from V and 2 bases from J, with 13 bases in between. Germline values: CDR1 SGHRS, CDR2 YFSETQ. This CDR3 spans 15 amino acids. In DNA, the CDR3 is TGCGCCAGCAGCTTGAACGGGACGGGTCCCTACGAGCAGTACTTC. Its translation is CASSLNGTGPYEQYF. The full variable domain, rest sourced from reference TRBV5-1 and TRBJ2-7, is KAGVTQTPRYLIKTRGQQVTLSCSPISGHRSVSWYQQTPGQGLQFLFEYFSETQRNKGNFPGRFSGRQFSNSRSEMNVSTLELGDSALYLCASSLNGTGPYEQYFGPGTRLTVT.

This clonotype was counted ten times or more. V and J are TRBV20-1 and TRBJ2-1, with D tentatively TRBD1 (6 bases). The V end lost 6 bases, the J end lost 0 bases, and 12 bases lay between the germline ends. CDR1 and CDR2 (germline): DFQATT, SNEGSKA (reference sequence). The CDR3 length is 14 residues. For the CDR3, the DNA is TGCAGTGCGCCAGGGGTTAGCTCCTACAATGAGCAGTTCTTC. This encodes CSAPGVSSYNEQFF.

The table lists this clonotype with a count of one. This may stem from a read error, because a much larger clone lies one nucleotide away. CDR3 DNA sequence: TGCGCCAGCAGTAAAACAGGTGTCAATCAGCCCCGGCATTTT. It translates to CASSKTGVNQPRHF. J is TRBJ1-5 and V is TRBV10-2; maybe TRBD1 (5 bases). The CDR3 contains 14 residues. Germline loops: CDR1 WSHSY, CDR2 SAAADI.

In this sample, this clonotype turned up many times. The chain recombines TRBV28 with TRBJ2-7; TRBD1 matches 9 bases. J was trimmed by 7 bases and V by 6 bases; bases with no gene match: 16. Germline V gives CDR1 MDHEN, CDR2 SYDVKM. The CDR3 contains 16 residues. The CDR3 is CASSPPGTGWFGEQYF. The CDR3 coding sequence is TGTGCCAGCAGCCCCCCCGGGACAGGGTGGTTTGGGGAGCAGTACTTC.

There are many counts of this clonotype. The genes are TRBV10-1 and TRBJ1-6; TRBD1 agrees at 7 bases. The CDR3 length is 13 residues. Germline CDR1 and CDR2: WNHNN and SYGVQD (reference sequence). Losses at the gene ends were 3 bases for V and 10 bases for J; bases not matched to a gene: 3. In DNA form, the CDR3 reads TGCGCCAGCAGTGAATACAGGGGATCACCCCTCCACTTT. As protein: CASSEYRGSPLHF.

Ten or more counts support this clonotype. The V call is TRBV7-2, the J call TRBJ1-4, with D unresolved. CDR1 SGHTA and CDR2 FQGNSA come from the germline V gene. V was cut by 2 bases and J by 4 bases, with 11 bases left in between. The CDR3 is 15 residues long. DNA for the CDR3: TGTGCCAGCAGCTTAAATGCGGGCTTTAATGAAAAACTGTTTTTT. This sequence encodes CASSLNAGFNEKLFF.

This clonotype was observed many times. This chain links TRBV4-1 with TRBJ2-7, with 8 bases fitting TRBD2. V dropped 1 base and J dropped 6; count of bases not matched to a gene: 14. The CDR3 is 17 residues long. Germline V CDR1 and CDR2: MGHRA, YSYEKL. The CDR3 bases are TGCGCCAGCAGCCAAGCCATTGCCGGGACTAGAAAGAGCGAGCAGTACTTC. Its translation is CASSQAIAGTRKSEQYF.

This clonotype was counted at least ten times. The chain carries TRBV7-2 and TRBJ2-1; 9 bases map to TRBD2. The CDR3 length is 14 residues. Germline CDR1 and CDR2: SGHTA and FQGNSA. The junction had 6 bases not matched to a gene; V was cut back by 3 bases and J by 9 bases. DNA for the CDR3: TGTGCCAGCAGCTTGTTCCTAGCGGGAACTGAGCAGTTCTTC. The encoded protein is CASSLFLAGTEQFF.

There are many counts of this clonotype. The chain employs TRBV7-2 and TRBJ2-5; no definite D call. The V gene's germline CDR1 is SGHTA and CDR2 FQGNSA. The CDR3 is 11 amino acids. V dropped 7 bases and J dropped 2 bases, with 5 bases sitting between them. CDR3 protein: CASTAQETQYF. The CDR3 coding sequence is TGTGCCAGCACCGCACAAGAGACCCAGTACTTC.

This clonotype was seen at least ten times. J is TRBJ2-1 and V is TRBV28, with 10 bases matching TRBD1. The J segment lost 15 bases and the V segment lost 5 bases, leaving 7 bases of the junction unmatched. The CDR3 spans 12 residues. Germline V lookup: CDR1 MDHEN, CDR2 SYDVKM. CDR3 sequence (DNA): TGTGCCAGCAGTCCCCCCGGGACAGGGGTGTTCTTC. Translating gives CASSPPGTGVFF.

This clonotype was picked up many times. This rearrangement joins TRBV25-1 to TRBJ1-2; unclear D gene. The germline gives CDR1 MGHDK, CDR2 SYGVNS. The CDR3 has 14 residues. Trimming took 2 bases from V and 2 from J, leaving 9 bases between them. CDR3 in amino acids: CASSEGSGNYGYTF. In nucleotides, the CDR3 is TGTGCCAGCAGTGAAGGTTCGGGGAACTATGGCTACACCTTC.

This clonotype came up many times. This chain joins TRBV7-8 and TRBJ2-5; D is unclear. Trimming took 5 bases from V and 1 from J, leaving 8 bases between them. Germline V gives CDR1 SGHVS, CDR2 FQNEAQ. The CDR3 spans 13 residues. This CDR3 is CASSPPRQETQYF. In DNA form, the CDR3 reads TGTGCCAGCAGCCCTCCGCGCCAAGAGACCCAGTACTTC.

This clonotype was seen at least ten times. The V and J genes are TRBV18 and TRBJ2-3; D possibly corresponds to TRBD2 (6 bases). Germline V gene data show CDR1 as KGHSH and CDR2 as LQKENI. This CDR3 spans 15 amino acids. V was clipped by 0 bases and J by 3 bases, with 10 bases between them. CDR3 in DNA: TGTGCCAGCTCACCACCCGCGGGACGGACAGATACGCAGTATTTT. It encodes CASSPPAGRTDTQYF.

This clonotype has at least ten counts. The chain recombines TRBV19 with TRBJ1-1, with D possibly being TRBD1 (5 bases). Trimming left V 11 bases short and J 0 bases short, with 16 bases between. Looked up from germline, CDR1 is LNHDA and CDR2 is SQIVND (reference sequence). CDR3 length: 14 amino acids. CDR3 sequence reads: CASTSGLMNTEAFF. The CDR3 nucleotides read TGTGCCTCAACCTCGGGACTGATGAACACTGAAGCTTTCTTT. The full variable domain, rest sourced from reference TRBV19 and TRBJ1-1, is DGGITQSPKYLFRKEGQNVTLSCEQNLNHDAMYWYRQDPGQGLRLIYYSQIVNDFQKGDIAEGYSVSREKKESFPLTVTSAQKNPTAFYLCASTSGLMNTEAFFGQGTRLTVV.

This clonotype was detected only a few times. This chain links TRBV29-1 with TRBJ1-4; D not resolved. Looked up from germline, CDR1 is SQVTM and CDR2 is ANQGSEA. This CDR3 spans 13 amino acids. The V gene lost 7 bases and the J gene lost 0 bases, with 9 bases spanning the gap. The CDR3 here is CSARPATNEKLFF. CDR3 bases: TGCAGCGCCCGTCCAGCAACTAATGAAAAACTGTTTTTT. Supplemented by reference TRBV29-1 and TRBJ1-4, the full variable domain reads SAVISQKPSRDICQRGTSLTIQCQVDSQVTMMFWYRQQPGQSLTLIATANQGSEATYESGFVIDKFPISRPNLTFSTLTVSNMSPEDSSIYLCSARPATNEKLFFGSGTQLSVL.

V usage is TRBV6-2 or TRBV6-3 and J usage is TRBJ2-7, with 11 bases fitting TRBD2. Germline loops: CDR1 MNHEY, CDR2 SVGEGT. V trimming: 6 bases; J trimming: 9 bases; junction bases outside the gene matches: 19. The CDR3 length is 17 residues. CDR3 loop: CASSRLAGRLGTNAQYF. CDR3 nucleotide sequence: TGTGCCAGCAGCAGACTAGCGGGGCGGCTGGGAACTAACGCGCAGTACTTC.

This clonotype was counted only a few times. The junction does not match germline at one end; this may be a read error. The V gene is TRBV2, the J gene TRBJ2-5; no clear D gene. CDR3 length equals 13 residues. Germline CDR1 is SNHLY and CDR2 is FYNNEI. The CDR3 coding sequence is TGTGCCAGCAGTGAAAATAGGCGAGAGGCCCAGTACTTC. Translated: CASSENRREAQYF. Complete variable domain (other parts from reference TRBV2 and TRBJ2-5): EPEVTQTPSHQVTQMGQEVILRCVPISNHLYFYWYRQILGQKVEFLVSFYNNEISEKSEIFDDQFSVERPDGSNFTLKIRSTKLEDSAMYFCASSENRREAQYFGPGTRLLVL.

This clonotype was detected only a few times. The chain recombines TRBV29-1 with TRBJ2-1; TRBD2 matches at 8 bases. The CDR3 extends over 14 amino acids. V lost 5 bases, J lost 6 bases, and 9 bases stayed unmatched. In germline, CDR1 is SQVTM, CDR2 ANQGSEA. Here the CDR3 reads CSVSGSGSANEQFF. In nucleotides, the CDR3 is TGCAGCGTTTCGGGCAGCGGGAGTGCCAATGAGCAGTTCTTC.

This chain connects TRBV15 to TRBJ1-2; the D is unclear. The V and J ends lost 1 base and 5 bases respectively, with 14 bases between them. The CDR3 covers 15 residues. Germline loops: CDR1 LNHNV, CDR2 YYDKDF (reference sequence). The CDR3 DNA sequence: TGTGCCACCAGCAGAGTCCCCCCGGACCGGTATGGCTACACCTTC. It encodes CATSRVPPDRYGYTF.

This clonotype turned up a few times. The rearrangement joins TRBV29-1 to TRBJ2-3; D remains unclear. CDR3 length: 12 residues. V lost 4 bases to trimming and J lost 4 bases, with 9 bases between them. The germline gives CDR1 SQVTM, CDR2 ANQGSEA. CDR3 in DNA: TGCAGCGTTGCGGTTTTCCCAGATACGCAGTATTTT. It encodes CSVAVFPDTQYF.

Of note for this clonotype: One base away lies a much larger clone, so this may be a sequencing read error. CDR3 loop: CASSQDTASYNVQFF. CDR3 sequence (DNA): TGCGCCAGCAGCCAAGATACAGCTAGCTACAATGTGCAGTTCTTC. J is TRBJ2-1 and V is TRBV4-1; a weak D match, TRBD2 (5 bases). CDR1 and CDR2 (germline): MGHRA, YSYEKL. This CDR3 spans 15 amino acids.

This chain joins TRBV2 and TRBJ2-3; the D is unclear. The CDR3 loop spans 12 amino acids. Germline loops: CDR1 SNHLY, CDR2 FYNNEI. Deletions cut 4 bases from V and 0 bases from J, with 2 bases between. This CDR3 is CASSASTDTQYF. CDR3 DNA: TGTGCCAGCAGTGCAAGCACAGATACGCAGTATTTT.

This clonotype was counted ten times or more. The chain carries TRBV19 and TRBJ1-5; D not resolved. This CDR3 has 15 amino acids. The V end was cut by 1 base, the J end by 0 bases, with 7 bases between. Germline values: CDR1 LNHDA, CDR2 SQIVND (reference sequence). The CDR3 spells CASSIAWGSNQPQHF. The CDR3 DNA reads TGTGCCAGTAGTATAGCATGGGGTAGCAATCAGCCCCAGCATTTT.

This clonotype was counted at least ten times. The gene calls are TRBV2 and TRBJ1-1, with 8 positions matching TRBD1. Germline assignment: CDR1 SNHLY and CDR2 FYNNEI. The J segment lost 4 bases and the V segment lost 6 bases, leaving 7 bases of the junction unmatched. The CDR3 totals 14 residues. For the CDR3, the DNA is TGTGCCAGCAGCCAACAGGGGGTCGGCACTGAAGCTTTCTTT. Translating gives CASSQQGVGTEAFF.